Reported below is one TCR beta chain. Its antigen has not been determined. The input lacks base qualities; no much larger clone sits a single base away. The data derive from a study of chronic HIV infection and antiretroviral therapy (dated by TCRdb to between 2014 and 2016). The library was built by means of 5' RACE. Sequencing was carried out with an Illumina MiSeq. TCRdb took the public reads, trimmed them with fastp at Q25, ran MiXCR for clone calling and kept in-frame beta chains. Every CDR3 protein is listed once, alongside the most common genes and DNA of its rows. The sample yields some 46,000 distinct CDR3 sequences; about a fifth were counted once. The biggest ten clones account for under 3.5% of the sample. The CDR3 spans 11 residues, from the cysteine through the phenylalanine. Kept here is only the CDR3 DNA, which spans 33 bases and is read in frame from base 1. V sheds 6 bases and J sheds 5 bases, leaving 10 bases between their ends. CDR1 SQVTM and CDR2 ANQGSEA are derived from the germline V gene.

The rearranged chain carries TRBV29-1 and TRBJ1-2; the D segment could be TRBD1, given 6 matching bases. This sequence originates from an adult who had HIV and had not received antiretroviral therapy, or was an uninfected healthy control (not recorded which). The specimen sequenced was peripheral blood. The CDR3 region reads CSVVQGYGYTF. The DNA sequence is given as TGCAGCGTGGTACAGGGTTATGGCTACACCTTC.